This T cell receptor beta chain came from a study of blood T cell repertoires in COVID-19. Assay: immunoSEQ multiplex PCR; the TCRdb copy retains only in-frame clones and omits some. The table has 15,000 or so clones, roughly 91% seen once. The source material was peripheral blood. This TCR derives from a woman between 70 and 85 years old in a cohort sampled during active or convalescent COVID-19.

CDR3 bases: TGCGCCAGCAGCTTGGGAGGGACAGGGTCCTATGGCTACACCTTC. This gives the protein CASSLGGTGSYGYTF. The V call is TRBV5-1, the J call TRBJ1-2; 9 bases line up with TRBD1. Germline V gene sequence: CDR1 SGHRS, CDR2 YFSETQ. V lost 0 bases, J lost 4 bases, and 4 bases stayed unmatched. The CDR3 consists of 15 residues.